This T cell receptor beta chain derives from a study of blood T cell repertoires in COVID-19. Germline V gene lookup returns CDR1 MNHEY and CDR2 SVGEGT. This CDR3 comprises 11 residues. V gave up 6 bases and J gave up 8 bases, with 10 bases separating them. The repertoire was sequenced with immunoSEQ multiplex PCR; TCRdb's copy has only in-frame clones and lacks some. The sample carries about 160,000 clones, 80% to 90% recorded once. This chain joins TRBV6-2 or TRBV6-3 and TRBJ1-1; D not resolved. The receptor comes from a man aged 40-49 years with acute or convalescent COVID-19. Sequencing was done on a sample of peripheral blood. The CDR3 loop reads CASSRASEAFF. CDR3 DNA: TGTGCCAGCAGCCGGGCTTCAGAAGCTTTCTTT.